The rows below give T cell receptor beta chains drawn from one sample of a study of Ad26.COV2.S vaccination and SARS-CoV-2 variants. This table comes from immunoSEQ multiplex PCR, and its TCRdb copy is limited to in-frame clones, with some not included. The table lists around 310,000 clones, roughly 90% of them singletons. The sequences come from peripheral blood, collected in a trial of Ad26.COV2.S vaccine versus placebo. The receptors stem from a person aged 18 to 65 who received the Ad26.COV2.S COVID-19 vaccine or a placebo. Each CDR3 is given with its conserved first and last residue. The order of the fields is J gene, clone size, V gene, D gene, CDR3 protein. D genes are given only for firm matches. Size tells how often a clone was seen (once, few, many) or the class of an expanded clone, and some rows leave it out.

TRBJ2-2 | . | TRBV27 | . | CASSFSFGEYTGELFF
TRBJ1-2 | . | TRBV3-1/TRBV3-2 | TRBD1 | CASSRPGQPMSGYTF
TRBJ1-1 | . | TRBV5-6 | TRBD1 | CASSNYRGNTEAFF
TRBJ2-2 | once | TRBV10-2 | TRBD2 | CASSGGGERGAYGELFF
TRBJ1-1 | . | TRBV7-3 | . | CASSLGGITEAFF
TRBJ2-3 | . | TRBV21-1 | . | CASTRRGPTDTQYF
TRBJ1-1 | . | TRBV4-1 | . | CASSRGTEAFF
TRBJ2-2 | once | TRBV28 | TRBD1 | CASRLTGTGAAGELFF
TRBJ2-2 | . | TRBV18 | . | CASSPLGVSNTGELFF
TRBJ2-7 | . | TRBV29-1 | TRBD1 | CSVVRDSYEQYF
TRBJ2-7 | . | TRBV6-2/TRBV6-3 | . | CASSYTPSYEQYF
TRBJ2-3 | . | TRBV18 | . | CASSRSAGSTDTQYF
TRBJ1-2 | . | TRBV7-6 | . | CASSLDAGTGGGYTF
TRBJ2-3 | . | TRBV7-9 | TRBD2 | CASTSGLKADTQYF
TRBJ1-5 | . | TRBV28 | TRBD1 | CASRTDRGQPQHF
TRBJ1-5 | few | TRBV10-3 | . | CAISDREGDQPQHF
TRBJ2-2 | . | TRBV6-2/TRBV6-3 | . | CASSPLGANTGELFF
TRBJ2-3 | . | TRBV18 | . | CASSPSTDTQYF
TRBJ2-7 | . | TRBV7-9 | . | CASSLATGGTGDEQYF
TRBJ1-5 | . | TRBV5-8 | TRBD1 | CASSLVTGGRVFGNQPQHF
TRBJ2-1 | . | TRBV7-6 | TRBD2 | CASSLGTSGRNEQFF
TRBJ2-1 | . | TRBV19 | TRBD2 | CASSPIFEGTSGRNEQFF
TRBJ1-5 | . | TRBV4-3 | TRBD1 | CASSQDGTGRGQPQHF
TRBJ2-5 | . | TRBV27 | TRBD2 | CASSLNGGVWQETQYF
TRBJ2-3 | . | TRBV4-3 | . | CASSQEYTLGTDTQYF
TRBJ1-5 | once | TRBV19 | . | CASSISVGLSNQPQHF
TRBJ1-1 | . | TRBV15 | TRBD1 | CATSRLDRENTEAFF
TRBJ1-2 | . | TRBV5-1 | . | CASSLGVPLGYGYGYTF
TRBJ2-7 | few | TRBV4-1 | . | CASSLRNTQTYEQYF
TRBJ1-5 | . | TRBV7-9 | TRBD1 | CASSPTEGTVVDQPQHF
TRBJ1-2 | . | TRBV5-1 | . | CASSLGQYGYTF
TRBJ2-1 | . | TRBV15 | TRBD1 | CATRGSGTEHYNEQFF
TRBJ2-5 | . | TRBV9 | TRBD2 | CASSVGRGSQETQYF
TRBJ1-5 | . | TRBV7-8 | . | CASSPEVSNQPQHF
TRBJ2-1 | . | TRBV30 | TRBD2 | CAWQGTSGRGSFNEQFF
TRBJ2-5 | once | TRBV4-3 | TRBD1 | CASSQGQGALETQYF
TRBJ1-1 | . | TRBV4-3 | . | CASSLTLLLTEAFF
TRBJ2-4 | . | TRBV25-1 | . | CASSERKGPNIQYF
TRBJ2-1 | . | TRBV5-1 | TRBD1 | CASSRTGTAYNEQFF
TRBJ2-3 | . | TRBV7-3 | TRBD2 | CASSQQRTSGVATQYF
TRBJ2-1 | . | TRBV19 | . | CASRGVNNEQFF
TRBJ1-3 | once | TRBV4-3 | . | CASSQDWGTGNTIYF
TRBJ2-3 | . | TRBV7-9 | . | CASSLMEGPTDTQYF
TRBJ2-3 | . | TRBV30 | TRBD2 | CASTGLAGTDTQYF
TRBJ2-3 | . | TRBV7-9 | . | CASSLTERLGTQYF
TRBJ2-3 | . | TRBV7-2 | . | CASSLTGRTGVPQLDTQYF
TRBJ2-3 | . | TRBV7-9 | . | CAVLRESTDTQYF
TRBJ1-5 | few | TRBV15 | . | CATSREWEPQHF
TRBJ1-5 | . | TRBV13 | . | CASSVGVQPQHF
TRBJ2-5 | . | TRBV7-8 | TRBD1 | CASSPGTDSYRTQYF
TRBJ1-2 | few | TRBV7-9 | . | CATPGATNYGYTF
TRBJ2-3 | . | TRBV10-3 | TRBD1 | CAISESLWDSEGGTQYF
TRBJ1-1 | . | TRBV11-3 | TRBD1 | CASSPRTGADTEAFF
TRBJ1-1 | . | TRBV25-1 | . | CASSETVHRDTEAFF
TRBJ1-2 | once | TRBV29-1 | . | CSVGGIMGYGYTF
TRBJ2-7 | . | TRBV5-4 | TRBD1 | CASSPLGQGEGSYEQYF
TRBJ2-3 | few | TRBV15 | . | CATAVSSTDTQYF
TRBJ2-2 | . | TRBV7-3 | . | CASSLTVGTGELFF
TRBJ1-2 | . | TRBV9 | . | CASSVASMPDYGYTF